This TCR beta chain comes out of a study of cytomegalovirus exposure and HLA in healthy donors. General study results and limits: The investigators catalogued 164 TCR beta chains as cytomegalovirus-associated. Whilst most TCR sequences proved rare, a subset of public TCRs occurred across many donors.

Data came from immunoSEQ multiplex PCR; TCRdb stores just in-frame clones and leaves some out. The table includes 140,000 to 150,000 clones, approximately 94% detected once. On this clone: The antigen remains unidentified.

This CDR3 is 14 amino acids long. V lost 6 bases, J lost 4 bases, and 7 bases stayed unmatched. CDR1 and CDR2 (germline): MNHNS, SASEGT. This chain connects TRBV6-1 to TRBJ2-7, with 9 nucleotides matching TRBD1. Source material: PBMCs. The TCR comes from a man in his late teens or twenties in good health and CMV-seropositive. CDR3 nucleotides: TGTGCCAGCAGCTCAGGGACAGGGCGATACGAGCAGTACTTC. Translating it yields CASSSGTGRYEQYF.